A selection of T cell receptor beta chains follows, all from one sample in a study of blood T cells in healthy people across ages. TCRdb processed the 5' RACE reads anew with MiXCR; each CDR3 protein has one entry. Among approximately 730,000 distinct CDR3 sequences, 50% to 65% were seen once, and the ten largest hold about two fifths. Sequencing used blood. All receptors come from an older man in good health. CDR3s include the opening cysteine and the closing phenylalanine or tryptophan. A D gene is named only where the DNA matches it firmly. Size tells how often a clone was seen (once, few, many) or the class of an expanded clone, and some rows leave it out.

>NA|NA|TRBJ2-7|TRBV2
TGTGCCAGCAGTGTCAGACCCACCTACGAGCAGTACTTC
CASSVRPTYEQYF
>NA|many|TRBJ2-3|TRBV3-1
TGTGCCAGCAGCCAAGATACAGATACGCAGTATTTT
CASSQDTDTQYF
>NA|NA|TRBJ2-1|TRBV5-5
TGTGCCAGCAGCTTAGTTGGGTGGGAAGAGCAGTTCTTC
CASSLVGWEEQFF
>TRBD2|NA|TRBJ2-3|TRBV6-1
TGTGCCAGCAGCCTACGGGCACTAGCGGGAGCGACGAGCACAGATACGCAGTATTTT
CASSLRALAGATSTDTQYF
>NA|NA|TRBJ2-1|TRBV6-5
TGTGCCAGCAGCCGCTCCGGGGGAGCCTACAATGAGCAGTTCTTC
CASSRSGGAYNEQFF
>TRBD2|NA|TRBJ2-3|TRBV15
TGTGCCACCAGCAGGTATACTAGCGCGAGCACAGATACGCAGTATTTT
CATSRYTSASTDTQYF
>TRBD1|few|TRBJ2-5|TRBV20-1
TGCAGTGCTCTTCGGACAGGGGAAGAGACCCAGTACTTC
CSALRTGEETQYF
>TRBD2|NA|TRBJ2-5|TRBV7-7
TGTGCCGGCAGCAAGACTAGCGGGAGTGAGACCCAGTACTTC
CAGSKTSGSETQYF
>TRBD1|few|TRBJ2-7|TRBV29-1
TGCAGCGTGACGGGACAGGGCTTGGTCGAGCAGTACTTC
CSVTGQGLVEQYF
>TRBD2|few|TRBJ2-1|TRBV6-2/TRBV6-3
TGTGCCAGCGGGCGGACGGGAGGGTTAAATGAGCAGTTCTTC
CASGRTGGLNEQFF
>NA|few|TRBJ1-1|TRBV7-2
TGTGCCAGCAGCTTAGCGCTTACCATGAACACTGAAGCTTTCTTT
CASSLALTMNTEAFF
>NA|NA|TRBJ1-2|TRBV20-1
TGCAGTGCTACAAACAGGGGCTACACCTTC
CSATNRGYTF
>TRBD2|few|TRBJ2-7|TRBV20-1
TGCAGTGCCGAGCGGGAGGGCCGGTACGAGCAGTACTTC
CSAEREGRYEQYF
>NA|NA|TRBJ1-5|TRBV6-5
TGTGCCAGCAGTCAAGGACGGAATCAGCCCCAGCATTTT
CASSQGRNQPQHF
>TRBD2|NA|TRBJ2-7|TRBV2
TGTGCCAGCAGACCAGCGGGAGCTCCTCCCAATGAGCAGTACTTC
CASRPAGAPPNEQYF
>NA|NA|TRBJ2-7|TRBV18
TGTGCCAGCTCACCCTATCCTGGACCCGATGAGGAGCAGTACTTC
CASSPYPGPDEEQYF
>TRBD1|NA|TRBJ2-7|TRBV5-1
TGCGCCAGCAGCTTAAGAACAGGGGCGTGGGGCGAGCAGTACTTC
CASSLRTGAWGEQYF
>TRBD1|once|TRBJ2-7|TRBV28
TGTGCCAGCAGTGTATCGGGACAGGGGTCCTACGAGCAGTACTTC
CASSVSGQGSYEQYF
>TRBD1|NA|TRBJ1-5|TRBV20-1
TGCAGTGCTAGACTCGACAGGGGGCGAGGGGATCAGCCCCAGCATTTT
CSARLDRGRGDQPQHF
>NA|NA|TRBJ1-1|TRBV6-5
TGTGCCAGCAGTTACTCTCCTGCGAACACTGAAGCTTTCTTT
CASSYSPANTEAFF
>NA|few|TRBJ2-3|TRBV9
TGTGCCAGCAGCGTGGGTCAGTCTGACAGATACGCGTATTTT
CASSVGQSDRYAYF
>TRBD1|few|TRBJ2-7|TRBV20-1
TGCAGTGCTCCCGGGACAGGGGTCAACGAGCAGTACTTC
CSAPGTGVNEQYF
>TRBD1|many|TRBJ1-2|TRBV25-1
TGTGCCAGCAGTGCTGCAGGGGGCTTCTATGGCTACACCTTC
CASSAAGGFYGYTF
>TRBD2|NA|TRBJ2-2|TRBV5-1
TGCGCCAGCAGGACTAGCGGGATAGGGAGCACCGGGGAGCTGTTTTTT
CASRTSGIGSTGELFF
>TRBD2|NA|TRBJ2-5|TRBV18
TGTGCCAGCTCACCCACGGGTAGCGGGAGCATAACCGCGGAGCAGTACTTC
CASSPTGSGSITAEQYF
>TRBD1|NA|TRBJ2-7|TRBV15
TGTGCCACCAGTATCGGACAGGGCGCCTACGAGCAGTACTTC
CATSIGQGAYEQYF
>TRBD2|few|TRBJ2-1|TRBV20-1
TGCAGTGCAGGGGCCTACGGGAGGAATGAGCAGTTCTTC
CSAGAYGRNEQFF
>TRBD1|NA|TRBJ1-6|TRBV29-1
TGCAGCGTTGCCTCGGGACAGTCGGATTCACCCCTCCACTTT
CSVASGQSDSPLHF
>TRBD1|few|TRBJ2-4|TRBV7-9
TGTGCCAGCAGCGCGGGACAGGGGGTTGAGGAGCAGTACTTC
CASSAGQGVEEQYF
>TRBD1|NA|TRBJ1-2|TRBV2
TGTGCCAGCAGTGAATTGGACAGGAGAGCTAACTATGGCTACACCTTC
CASSELDRRANYGYTF
>TRBD1|NA|TRBJ1-1|TRBV2
TGTGCCAGCAGTGAAACGAGGGGGCGGATAAACACTGAAGCTTTCTTT
CASSETRGRINTEAFF
>NA|once|TRBJ2-7|TRBV2
TGTGCCAGCAGAATCGGTAGCGGCGTTCTCTACGAGCAGTACTTC
CASRIGSGVLYEQYF
>NA|NA|TRBJ2-1|TRBV6-6
TGTGCCAGCAGTTACGAACACCCCACCTACGAGCAGTTCTTC
CASSYEHPTYEQFF
>NA|NA|TRBJ2-3|TRBV27
TGTGCCAGCACACGTTCAGATACGCAGTATTTT
CASTRSDTQYF
>NA|few|TRBJ2-7|TRBV3-1
TGTGCCAGCAGCCAAACCCTTTCCAGCTACGAGCAGTACTTC
CASSQTLSSYEQYF
>NA|NA|TRBJ2-1|TRBV12-3/TRBV12-4
TGTGCCAGCACACTCGAAGTAGGTGAGCAGTTCTTC
CASTLEVGEQFF
>TRBD1|NA|TRBJ2-7|TRBV3-1
TGTGCCAGCAGCCGGACAGGGGCTGGGGCCTACGAGCAGTACTTC
CASSRTGAGAYEQYF